The 14 T cell receptor beta chains below all came from one sample that was sequenced in a study of beta chain features in type 1 diabetes. As every portion of the isolated RNA was reverse transcribed, the sequencing read expressed TCRB transcripts. The data were produced by immunoSEQ multiplex PCR, yet TCRdb's version contains in-frame clones alone and is incomplete. The sample shows 350,000 to 450,000 clones, 11% to 15% of them seen only once. Sequenced material: naive CD4+ T cells from blood. These receptors came from a man aged 25-45 years in good health.

This sequence joins TRBV14 and TRBJ1-1; D is undetermined. The V and J ends lost 4 bases and 11 bases respectively, with 11 bases between them. The CDR3 has 11 residues. Germline values: CDR1 SGHDN, CDR2 FVKESK. CDR3 amino acids: CASSPSLDAFF. CDR3 nucleotide sequence: TGTGCCAGCAGCCCGAGCTTGGATGCTTTCTTT. The complete variable domain, with remaining parts taken from reference TRBV14 and TRBJ1-1, reads EAGVTQFPSHSVIEKGQTVTLRCDPISGHDNLYWYRRVMGKEIKFLLHFVKESKQDESGMPNNRFLAERTGGTYSTLKVQPAELEDSGVYFCASSPSLDAFFGQGTRLTVV.

This chain uses TRBV29-1 with TRBJ2-5; unclear D gene. The V end was cut by 8 bases, the J end by 1 base, with 8 bases between. CDR3 size: 11 residues. Germline lookup yields CDR1 SQVTM and CDR2 ANQGSEA. This CDR3 reads CSYQVQETQYF. The CDR3 bases are TGCAGCTATCAGGTCCAAGAGACCCAGTACTTC.

This clone was picked up a small number of times. V is TRBV7-9 and J is TRBJ1-1, with 10 bases that match TRBD1. Germline-derived CDR1 and CDR2 are SEHNR and FQNEAQ (reference sequence). CDR3 size: 15 residues. V trimming: 5 bases; J trimming: 0 bases; junction bases outside the gene matches: 3. The CDR3 region is CASSEGTGVNTEAFF. The CDR3 DNA follows: TGTGCCAGCAGCGAAGGGACAGGGGTGAACACTGAAGCTTTCTTT.

This clone was picked up a small number of times. Germline and junction disagree at one end, which may indicate a read error. V usage is TRBV4-3 and J usage is TRBJ1-2; D ambiguous. This CDR3 is 14 amino acids long. Germline CDR1 and CDR2: LGHNA and YSLEER. This CDR3 reads CASSQDRQFYRYTF. Written as DNA, the CDR3 is TGCGCCAGCAGCCAAGACCGGCAGTTCTATCGCTACACCTTC.

This clone was observed a few times. The rearrangement links TRBV29-1 to TRBJ1-1; 10 nucleotides align to TRBD1. Germline CDR1 SQVTM, CDR2 ANQGSEA. CDR3 length: 13 amino acids. V lost 7 bases, J lost 6 bases, and 8 bases stayed unmatched. Here the CDR3 DNA reads TGCAGCGGGGGACAGGGGATCTATGCTGAAGCTTTCTTT. It is translated as CSGGQGIYAEAFF.

This clone was found a few times. The V call is TRBV27, the J call TRBJ1-2; 9 bases align to TRBD1. The germline V gene encodes CDR1 MNHEY and CDR2 SMNVEV (reference sequence). Trimming removed 6 bases from V and 4 bases from J; junction bases left unmatched: 6. The CDR3 loop spans 14 amino acids. The CDR3 DNA is TGTGCCAGCAGGGGACAGGGTTACGGCTATGGCTACACCTTC. This sequence encodes CASRGQGYGYGYTF.

J is TRBJ2-3 and V is TRBV25-1; the match to TRBD2 covers 7 bases. Germline V lookup: CDR1 MGHDK, CDR2 SYGVNS. This CDR3 has 13 amino acids. J gave up 3 bases and V 6 bases, and 3 bases lay outside the gene matches. The CDR3: CASRRESTDTQYF. CDR3 bases: TGTGCCAGCAGGCGGGAGTCGACAGATACGCAGTATTTT.

The V gene is TRBV18, the J gene TRBJ1-2; D is ambiguous. Trimming pared 0 bases from V and 6 bases from J, leaving 17 bases between. This CDR3 spans 16 amino acids. The germline V gene encodes CDR1 KGHSH and CDR2 LQKENI. As DNA, the CDR3 is TGTGCCAGCTCACCACCGAACAGTGCAGCGGAGAATGGCTACACCTTC. This encodes CASSPPNSAAENGYTF.

This clone was picked up a small number of times. The chain has TRBV6-6 and TRBJ2-7; D may correspond to TRBD1 or TRBD2 (5 bases each). The length of the CDR3 is 15 residues. The germline V gene encodes CDR1 MNHNY and CDR2 SVGAGI (reference sequence). The V end lost 5 bases, the J end lost 0 bases, and 14 bases lay between the germline ends. DNA of the CDR3: TGTGCCAGCAGTACACCTGGGACGGTCTCCTACGAGCAGTACTTC. This sequence encodes CASSTPGTVSYEQYF.

The V call is TRBV5-4, the J call TRBJ1-5; D ambiguous. Germline values: CDR1 SGHNT, CDR2 YYREEE (reference sequence). The V gene lost 1 base and the J gene lost 1 base, with 6 bases spanning the gap. CDR3 length: 14 amino acids. The CDR3 is CASSLRGSNQPQHF. The CDR3 DNA follows: TGTGCCAGCAGCTTGCGAGGGAGCAATCAGCCCCAGCATTTT.

This clone has more than one count but fewer than ten. The V and J genes are TRBV11-2 and TRBJ2-7, with D perhaps matching TRBD1 (5 bases). This CDR3 has 13 residues. Germline assignment: CDR1 SGHAT and CDR2 FQNNGV. Trimming cost V 4 bases and J 3 bases, with 10 bases left between them. CDR3 loop: CASSSTVFYEQYF. CDR3 DNA: TGTGCCAGCAGCTCGACAGTATTCTACGAGCAGTACTTC. The complete variable domain, with remaining parts taken from reference TRBV11-2 and TRBJ2-7, reads EAGVAQSPRYKIIEKRQSVAFWCNPISGHATLYWYQQILGQGPKLLIQFQNNGVVDDSQLPKDRFSAERLKGVDSTLKIQPAKLEDSAVYLCASSSTVFYEQYFGPGTRLTVT.

This clone was recorded a few times. J is TRBJ2-1 and V is TRBV15, with D hard to call. Trimming pared 0 bases from V and 5 bases from J, leaving 11 bases between. In germline, CDR1 is LNHNV, CDR2 YYDKDF (reference sequence). The CDR3 runs 15 residues. CDR3 sequence: CATSRDLRLNNEQFF. The CDR3 DNA reads as TGTGCCACCAGCAGAGATTTGAGGTTAAACAATGAGCAGTTCTTC. Full variable domain (remainder filled in from reference TRBV15 and TRBJ2-1): DAMVIQNPRYQVTQFGKPVTLSCSQTLNHNVMYWYQQKSSQAPKLLFHYYDKDFNNEADTPDNFQSRRPNTSFCFLDIRSPGLGDTAMYLCATSRDLRLNNEQFFGPGTRLTVL.

This clone has only a few counts. The gene calls are TRBV6-1 and TRBJ2-4; D gene ambiguous. The V gene lost 5 bases and the J gene lost 4 bases, with 3 bases spanning the gap. Germline V gene lookup returns CDR1 MNHNS and CDR2 SASEGT. This CDR3 region has 11 residues. DNA of the CDR3: TGTGCCAGCAGTCCGAAAAACATTCAGTACTTC. Protein product: CASSPKNIQYF.

This chain links TRBV10-3 with TRBJ2-2; D is ambiguous. CDR1 and CDR2 (germline): ENHRY, SYGVKD. Trimming cost V 4 bases and J 4 bases, with 10 bases left between them. This CDR3 region has 14 residues. The chain's CDR3 is CAISGKSSTGELFF. CDR3 in DNA: TGTGCCATCAGTGGGAAGTCTTCCACCGGGGAGCTGTTTTTT.